This T cell receptor (beta chain) was captured in a study of T-cell reconstitution after alpha-beta-depleted transplantation in children (dated by TCRdb to the mid-2010s). For the study in its entirety: Using TCR repertoire profiling, the study followed T-cell immune reconstitution in a quantitative way in children after TCRalphabeta/CD19-depleted allogeneic hematopoietic cell transplantation. Points the paper makes about the study in general: In some patients, high TCRbeta diversity at day 60 was attributed to recipient T cells and intrathymic progenitors that had survived conditioning. Over the following months the frequencies of hyperexpanded clones went down, and after one year T-cell counts and TCRbeta diversity were mostly credited to newly produced T cells. The apparently early recovery of alphabetaT-cell counts about two months after transplant reportedly depended on only several hundred rapidly expanded clones that came from non-depleted graft cells.

The treatment or condition label corresponds to: allogeneic hematopoietic cell transplantation with graft depleted of TCRalphabeta T cells and CD19 B cells. Transplant recipients were children who received TCRalphabeta/CD19-depleted allogeneic hematopoietic cell grafts. The protocol used for the library was PCR. Sequencing was carried out with an Illumina HiSeq 2500. TCR libraries were prepared with molecular barcoding, using unique molecular identifiers to normalize TCRbeta repertoire quantification. TCRdb trimmed the raw reads at Q25, called clones with MiXCR and kept productive beta chains. Rows with a matching CDR3 protein are joined into one entry that keeps the most common DNA and genes. The sample contains roughly 180,000 distinct CDR3 sequences, around 10% of them found a single time. Around 14% of the sample is taken by the ten largest. Reading the germline V gene gives CDR1 MDHEN and CDR2 SYDVKM. The trim is 5 bases for V and 4 bases for J, with a gap of 14 bases between the germline ends. The CDR3 contains 14 residues, cysteine and phenylalanine counted. Only the CDR3 region is kept as DNA, spanning 42 bases read in frame from base 1.

Ten or more counts support this clonotype. Its antigen is not yet known. Per-base quality was not reported, and no clone a single base away is much larger than it. The sample was PBMCs, taken before TCRalphabeta/CD19-depleted stem cell transplant. The rearranged chain carries TRBV28 and TRBJ1-2; TRBD1 could be the D gene, as 5 bases match. The clonotype was recovered from a boy aged 2 to 10 with acute myeloid leukemia, due to receive a stem cell transplant. The bases are TGTGCCAGCAGTCGCGGAGGCCAGGGCTATGGCTACACCTTC. It is translated as CASSRGGQGYGYTF.